This T cell receptor beta chain was recorded in a study of blood T cell repertoires in COVID-19. With 4 bases removed from V and 3 bases from J, the gap between germline ends came to 3 bases. Germline V CDR1 and CDR2: SNHLY, FYNNEI. The CDR3 contains 11 residues. Authors' data handling: Cell counts per sample came from amplifying reference gene primers. Using immunoSEQ multiplex PCR, the repertoire was profiled, and TCRdb retains in-frame clones only, with some absent. Clone size and V and J calls were adopted from that table, with D and trimming inferred from the DNA. This table holds about 140,000 clones, about 88% found once.

Material for sequencing was peripheral blood. The chain recombines TRBV2 with TRBJ1-1, with D uncertain. This receptor was taken from a human donor with COVID-19, enrolled during active disease. The donor label of this sample is uncertain. In DNA, the CDR3 is TGTGCCAGCAGTGCGGACACTGAAGCTTTCTTT. As protein: CASSADTEAFF.